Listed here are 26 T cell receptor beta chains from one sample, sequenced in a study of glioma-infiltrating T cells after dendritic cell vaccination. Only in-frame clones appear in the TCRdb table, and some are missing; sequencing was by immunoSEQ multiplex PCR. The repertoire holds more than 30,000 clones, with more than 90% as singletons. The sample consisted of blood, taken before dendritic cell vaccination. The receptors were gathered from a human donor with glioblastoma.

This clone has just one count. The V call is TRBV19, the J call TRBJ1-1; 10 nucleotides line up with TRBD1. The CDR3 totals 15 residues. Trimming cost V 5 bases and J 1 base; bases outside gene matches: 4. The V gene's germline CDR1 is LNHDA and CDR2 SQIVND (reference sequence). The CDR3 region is CASSGDRGANTEAFF. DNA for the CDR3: TGTGCCAGTAGTGGGGACAGGGGAGCGAACACTGAAGCTTTCTTT.

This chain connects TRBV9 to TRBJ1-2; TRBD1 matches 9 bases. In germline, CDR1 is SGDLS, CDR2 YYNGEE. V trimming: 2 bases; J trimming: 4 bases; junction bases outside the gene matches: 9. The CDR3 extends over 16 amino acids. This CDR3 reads CASSVTAGTGPYGYTF. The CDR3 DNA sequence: TGTGCCAGCAGCGTGACTGCCGGGACAGGGCCCTATGGCTACACCTTC.

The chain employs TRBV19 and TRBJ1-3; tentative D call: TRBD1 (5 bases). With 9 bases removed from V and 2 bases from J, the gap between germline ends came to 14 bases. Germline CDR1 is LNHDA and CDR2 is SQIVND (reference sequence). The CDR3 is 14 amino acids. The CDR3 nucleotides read TGTGCCAGCAGGGTCGCGGCTGCTGGAAACACCATATATTTT. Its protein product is CASRVAAAGNTIYF.

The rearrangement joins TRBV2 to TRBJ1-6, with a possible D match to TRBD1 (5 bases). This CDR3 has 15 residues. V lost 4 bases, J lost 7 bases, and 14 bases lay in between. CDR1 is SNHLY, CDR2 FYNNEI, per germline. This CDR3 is CASSAEQGSNSPLHF. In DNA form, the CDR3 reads TGTGCCAGCAGTGCTGAGCAGGGATCCAATTCACCCCTCCACTTT.

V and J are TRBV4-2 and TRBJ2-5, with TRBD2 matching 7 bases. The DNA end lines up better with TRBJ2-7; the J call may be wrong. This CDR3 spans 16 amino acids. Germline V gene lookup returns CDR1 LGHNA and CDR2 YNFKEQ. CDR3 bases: TGTGCCAGCAGCCCAGGACGGGTTGCGGGGGTTTACGAGCAGTACTTC. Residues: CASSPGRVAGVYEQYF.

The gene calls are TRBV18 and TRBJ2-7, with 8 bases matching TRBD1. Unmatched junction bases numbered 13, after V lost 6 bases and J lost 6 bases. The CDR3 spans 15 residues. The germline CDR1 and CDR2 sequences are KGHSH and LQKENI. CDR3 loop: CASSSGQGDVSEQYF. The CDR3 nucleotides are TGTGCCAGCTCGTCCGGACAGGGCGATGTTAGCGAGCAGTACTTC.

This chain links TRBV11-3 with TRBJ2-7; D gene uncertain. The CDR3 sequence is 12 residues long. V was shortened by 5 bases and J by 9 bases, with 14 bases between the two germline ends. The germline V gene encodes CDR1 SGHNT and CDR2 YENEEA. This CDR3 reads CASSIILRTQYF. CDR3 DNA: TGTGCCAGCAGCATCATATTGCGAACGCAGTACTTC.

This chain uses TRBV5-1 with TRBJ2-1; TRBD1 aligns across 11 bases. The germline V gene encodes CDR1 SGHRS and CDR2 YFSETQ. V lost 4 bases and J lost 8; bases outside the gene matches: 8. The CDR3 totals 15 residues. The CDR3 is CASSQAGTGGDEQFF. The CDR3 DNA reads TGCGCCAGCAGCCAGGCGGGGACAGGGGGGGATGAGCAGTTCTTC.

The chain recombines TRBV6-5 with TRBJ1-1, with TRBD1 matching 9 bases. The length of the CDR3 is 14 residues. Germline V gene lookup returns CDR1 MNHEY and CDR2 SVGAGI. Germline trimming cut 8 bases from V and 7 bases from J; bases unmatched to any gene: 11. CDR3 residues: CASVPGQGRIEAFF. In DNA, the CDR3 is TGTGCCAGCGTACCGGGACAGGGTCGCATTGAAGCTTTCTTT.

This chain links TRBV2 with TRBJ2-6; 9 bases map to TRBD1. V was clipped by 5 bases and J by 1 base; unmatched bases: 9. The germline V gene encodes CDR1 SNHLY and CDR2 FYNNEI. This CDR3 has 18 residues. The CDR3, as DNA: TGTGCCAGCAGTATGGGACAGGGAAGAAAATCTGGGGCCAACGTCCTGACTTTC. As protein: CASSMGQGRKSGANVLTF.

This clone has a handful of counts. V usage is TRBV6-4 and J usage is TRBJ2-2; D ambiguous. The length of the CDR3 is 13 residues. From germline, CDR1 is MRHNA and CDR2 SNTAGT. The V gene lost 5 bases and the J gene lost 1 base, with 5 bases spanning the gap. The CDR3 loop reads CASSPGNTGELFF. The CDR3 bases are TGTGCCAGCAGTCCAGGGAACACCGGGGAGCTGTTTTTT.

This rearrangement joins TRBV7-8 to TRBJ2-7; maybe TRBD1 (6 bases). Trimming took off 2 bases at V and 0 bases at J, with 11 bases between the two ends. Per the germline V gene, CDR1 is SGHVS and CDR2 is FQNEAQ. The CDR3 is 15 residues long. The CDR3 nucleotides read TGTGCCAGCAGCTTAACGGACAGCAGCTCCTACGAGCAGTACTTC. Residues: CASSLTDSSSYEQYF.

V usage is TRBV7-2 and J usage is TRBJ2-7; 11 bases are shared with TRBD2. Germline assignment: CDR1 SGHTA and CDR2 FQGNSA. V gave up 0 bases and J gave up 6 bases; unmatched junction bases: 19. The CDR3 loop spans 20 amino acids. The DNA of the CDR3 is TGTGCCAGCAGCTTAGCATCGGCCGCAACTAGCGGGGGTTCCTGGCGCGAGCAGTACTTC. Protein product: CASSLASAATSGGSWREQYF.

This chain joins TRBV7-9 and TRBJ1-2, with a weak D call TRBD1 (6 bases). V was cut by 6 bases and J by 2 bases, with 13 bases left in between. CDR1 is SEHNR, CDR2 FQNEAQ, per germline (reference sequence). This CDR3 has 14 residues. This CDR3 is CASRAEGENYGYTF. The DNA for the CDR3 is TGTGCCAGCAGGGCCGAGGGGGAGAACTATGGCTACACCTTC.

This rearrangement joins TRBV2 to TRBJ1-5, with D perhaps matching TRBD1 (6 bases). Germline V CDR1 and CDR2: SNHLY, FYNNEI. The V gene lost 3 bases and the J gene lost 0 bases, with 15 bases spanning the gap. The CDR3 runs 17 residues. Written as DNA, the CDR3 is TGTGCCAGCAGTGATGTGGGGGCTATGTATAGCAATCAGCCCCAGCATTTT. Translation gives CASSDVGAMYSNQPQHF.

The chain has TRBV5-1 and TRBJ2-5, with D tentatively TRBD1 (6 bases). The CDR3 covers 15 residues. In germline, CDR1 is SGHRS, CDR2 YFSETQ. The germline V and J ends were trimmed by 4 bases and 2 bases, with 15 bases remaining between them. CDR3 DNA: TGCGCCAGCAGCACGCAGGGGATACCACAAGAGACCCAGTACTTC. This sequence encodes CASSTQGIPQETQYF.

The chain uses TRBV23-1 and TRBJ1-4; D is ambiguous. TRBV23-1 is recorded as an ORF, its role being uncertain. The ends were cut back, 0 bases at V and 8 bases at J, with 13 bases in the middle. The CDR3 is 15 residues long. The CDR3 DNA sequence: TGCGCCAGCAGTCAATCAAGGAGGGATCGCGAAAAACTGTTTTTT. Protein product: CASSQSRRDREKLFF.

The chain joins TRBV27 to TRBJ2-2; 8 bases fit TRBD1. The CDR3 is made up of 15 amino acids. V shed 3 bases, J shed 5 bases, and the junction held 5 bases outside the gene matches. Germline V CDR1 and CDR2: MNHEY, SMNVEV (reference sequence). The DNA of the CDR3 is TGTGCCAGCAGTTTTGCAGGGGGCTTTACCGGGGAGCTGTTTTTT. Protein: CASSFAGGFTGELFF.

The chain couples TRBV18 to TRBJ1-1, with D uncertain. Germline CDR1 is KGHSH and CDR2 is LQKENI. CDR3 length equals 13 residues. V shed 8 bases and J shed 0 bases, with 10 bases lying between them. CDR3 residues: CASTTAMNTEAFF. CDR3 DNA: TGTGCCAGCACGACTGCGATGAACACTGAAGCTTTCTTT.

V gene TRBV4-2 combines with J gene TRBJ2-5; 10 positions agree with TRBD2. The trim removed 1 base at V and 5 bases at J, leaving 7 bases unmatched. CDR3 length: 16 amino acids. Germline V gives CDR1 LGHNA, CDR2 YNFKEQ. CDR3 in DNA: TGTGCCAGCAGCCAAGGTGTAGCGGGGGGAGGGGAGACCCAGTACTTC. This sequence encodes CASSQGVAGGGETQYF.

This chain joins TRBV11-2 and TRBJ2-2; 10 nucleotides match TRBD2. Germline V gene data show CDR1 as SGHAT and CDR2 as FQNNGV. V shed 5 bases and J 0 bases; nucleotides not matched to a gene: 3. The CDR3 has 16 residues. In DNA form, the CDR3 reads TGTGCCAGCAGCCCTACTAGCGGGGCGAACACCGGGGAGCTGTTTTTT. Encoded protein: CASSPTSGANTGELFF.

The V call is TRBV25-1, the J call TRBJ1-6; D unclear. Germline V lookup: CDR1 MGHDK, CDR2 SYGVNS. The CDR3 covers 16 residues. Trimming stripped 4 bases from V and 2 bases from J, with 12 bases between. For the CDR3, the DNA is TGTGCCAGCAGTGTCTATACCGGGACCTATAATTCACCCCTCCACTTT. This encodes CASSVYTGTYNSPLHF.

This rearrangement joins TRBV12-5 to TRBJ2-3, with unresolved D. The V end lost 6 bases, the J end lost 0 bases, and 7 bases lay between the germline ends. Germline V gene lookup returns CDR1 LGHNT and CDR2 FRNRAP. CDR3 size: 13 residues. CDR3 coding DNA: TGTGCTAGTGGGAGCCTTAGCACAGATACGCAGTATTTT. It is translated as CASGSLSTDTQYF.

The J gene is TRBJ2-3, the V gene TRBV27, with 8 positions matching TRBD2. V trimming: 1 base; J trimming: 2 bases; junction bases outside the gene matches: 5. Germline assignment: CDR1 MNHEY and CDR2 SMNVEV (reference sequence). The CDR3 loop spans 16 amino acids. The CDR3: CASSLWSGGTTDTQYF. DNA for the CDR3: TGTGCCAGCAGTTTATGGAGCGGGGGAACCACAGATACGCAGTATTTT.

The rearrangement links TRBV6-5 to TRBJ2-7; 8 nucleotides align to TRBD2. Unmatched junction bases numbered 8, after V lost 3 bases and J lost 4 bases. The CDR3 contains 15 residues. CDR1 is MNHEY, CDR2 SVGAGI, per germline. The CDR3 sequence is CASSYQSGGGYEQYF. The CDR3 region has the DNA TGTGCCAGCAGTTATCAAAGCGGGGGAGGGTACGAGCAGTACTTC.

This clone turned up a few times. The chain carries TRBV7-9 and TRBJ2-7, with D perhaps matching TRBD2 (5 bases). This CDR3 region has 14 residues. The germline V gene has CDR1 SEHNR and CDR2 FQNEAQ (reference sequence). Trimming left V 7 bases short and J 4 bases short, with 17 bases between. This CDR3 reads CASTSGISIYEQYF. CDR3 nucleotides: TGTGCCAGCACGTCCGGGATATCAATATACGAGCAGTACTTC.